The T cell receptor beta chain described here comes from a study of blood T cell repertoires in COVID-19 (dated by TCRdb to 2020 to 2021). As for the study more broadly: Samples covering the acute and convalescent phases of COVID-19 were provided by collaborators in the United States, Italy and Spain. The material from the prospective study consisted of cDNA or gDNA derived from T cells, B-cell-depleted T cells, or PBMCs. Deeply sampled blood TCRbeta repertoires from subjects exposed to, actively infected with, or recovered from COVID-19 were included in the dataset. The repertoires were released in a freely available public database intended as a resource for research on the immune response to SARS-CoV-2. Samples were obtained from the ongoing ImmuneRACE study (first 160 participants) and from 1,254 subjects provided by 6 global collaborators. The sample metadata nearly always contained a de-identified subject ID, COVID-19 status, age in years and sex. HLA class I and class II types, where available, came from metadata supplied by the sample provider rather than from assay-based typing.

The collaborating institutions used their own protocols to collect whole blood in K2EDTA tubes. For TCRbeta analysis, collaborators shipped samples in one of three forms: frozen whole blood, isolated PBMCs, or DNA extracted from either of those sample types. As to this clone: The clone's antigen remains unknown. Qualities for individual bases were not recorded, and no much larger clone is one base off.

Here is what the overall study found, with its caveats: How much clinical and demographic metadata was included differed by source and by participant, and the metadata was provided uncurated.

TCRbeta CDR3 regions were amplified from genomic DNA by means of the immunoSEQ Assay, a bias-controlled multiplex PCR. Per the authors' processing: The number of nucleated cells in each sample was estimated by amplification of reference gene primers within the assay. To quantify the absolute abundance of each unique TCRbeta CDR3 rearrangement, sequence reads were collapsed and filtered. For each sample, productive Simpson clonality was calculated as the square root of Simpson's diversity index across productive rearrangements. In its TCRdb copy, this immuneACCESS table keeps in-frame sequences only and misses some clones. Where compared with another copy, unresolved V genes explain less than half of these, and the others have no known cause. D and trimming were read from the DNA, whereas the V and J calls and clone size are those reported in that table. Present in this sample are roughly 150,000 clones, 80% to 90% of which were seen just once. The ten largest clonotypes hold about 7.2% of the sample.

The CDR3, cysteine through phenylalanine, is 13 amino acids long. Only CDR3 DNA remains: 39 bases, in frame from the first base. Taken from the germline V gene, the CDR1 and CDR2 loops are MNHEY and SVGAGI. At the junction V is shortened by 8 bases and J by 3 bases, with 10 bases in between. This chain joins TRBV6-5 to TRBJ1-4; TRBD1 is a possible D gene, resting on 5 matching bases. Sequenced: peripheral blood. The receptor comes from a woman in her forties or fifties in a cohort sampled during active or convalescent COVID-19. The DNA sequence follows: TGTGCCAGCCATACAGGCTCTAATGAAAAACTGTTTTTT. It is translated as CASHTGSNEKLFF.